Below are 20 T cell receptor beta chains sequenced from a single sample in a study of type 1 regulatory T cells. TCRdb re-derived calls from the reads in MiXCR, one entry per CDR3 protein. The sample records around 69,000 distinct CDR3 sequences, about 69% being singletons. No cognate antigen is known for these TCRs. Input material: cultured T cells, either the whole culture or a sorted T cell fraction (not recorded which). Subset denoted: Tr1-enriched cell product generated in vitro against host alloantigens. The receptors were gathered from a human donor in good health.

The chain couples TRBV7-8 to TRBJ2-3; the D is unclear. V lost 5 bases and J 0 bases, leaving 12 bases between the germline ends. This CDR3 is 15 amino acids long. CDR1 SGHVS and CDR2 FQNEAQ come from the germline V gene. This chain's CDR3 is CASSGVRHSTDTQYF. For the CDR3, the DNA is TGTGCCAGCAGCGGGGTACGCCATAGCACAGATACGCAGTATTTT.

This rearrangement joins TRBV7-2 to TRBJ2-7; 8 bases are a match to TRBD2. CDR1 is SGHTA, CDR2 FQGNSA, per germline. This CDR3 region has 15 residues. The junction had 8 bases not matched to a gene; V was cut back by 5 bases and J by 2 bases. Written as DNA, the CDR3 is TGTGCCAGCAGCCCCGTAGCGGGAAACCCCTACGAGCAGTACTTC. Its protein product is CASSPVAGNPYEQYF.

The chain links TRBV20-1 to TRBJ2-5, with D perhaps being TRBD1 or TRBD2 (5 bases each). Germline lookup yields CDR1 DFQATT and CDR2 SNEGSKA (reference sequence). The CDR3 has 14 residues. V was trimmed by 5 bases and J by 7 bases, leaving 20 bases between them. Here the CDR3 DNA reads TGCAGTGCTCTTACCTCCGCGGGCCAGGGGACCCAGTACTTC. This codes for CSALTSAGQGTQYF.

CDR3 amino acids: CASRNRDGDYGYTF. The CDR3 region has the DNA TGCGCCAGCAGAAACAGGGATGGGGACTATGGCTACACCTTC. The chain links TRBV4-3 to TRBJ1-2; weak D call: TRBD1 (6 bases). Trimming stripped 6 bases from V and 3 bases from J, with 14 bases between. This CDR3 comprises 14 residues. The germline CDR1 and CDR2 sequences are LGHNA and YSLEER.

This chain's CDR3 is CASSPGVPGEGYITDTQYF. In nucleotides, the CDR3 is TGCGCCAGCAGCCCCGGTGTCCCGGGAGAGGGTTACATCACAGATACGCAGTATTTT. The chain joins TRBV5-1 to TRBJ2-3, with D possibly TRBD2 on 6 matching bases. Per germline, CDR1 SGHRS and CDR2 YFSETQ. CDR3 length: 19 residues. V was clipped by 4 bases and J by 2 bases, with 26 bases between them.

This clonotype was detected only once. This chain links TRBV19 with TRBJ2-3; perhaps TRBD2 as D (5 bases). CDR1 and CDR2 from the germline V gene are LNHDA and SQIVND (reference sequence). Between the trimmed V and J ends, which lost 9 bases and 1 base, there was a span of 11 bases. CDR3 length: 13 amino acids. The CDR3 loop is CASQNGGTDTQYF. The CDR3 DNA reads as TGTGCCAGCCAAAACGGGGGCACAGATACGCAGTATTTT. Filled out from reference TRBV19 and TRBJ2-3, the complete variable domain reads DGGITQSPKYLFRKEGQNVTLSCEQNLNHDAMYWYRQDPGQGLRLIYYSQIVNDFQKGDIAEGYSVSREKKESFPLTVTSAQKNPTAFYLCASQNGGTDTQYFGPGTRLTVL.

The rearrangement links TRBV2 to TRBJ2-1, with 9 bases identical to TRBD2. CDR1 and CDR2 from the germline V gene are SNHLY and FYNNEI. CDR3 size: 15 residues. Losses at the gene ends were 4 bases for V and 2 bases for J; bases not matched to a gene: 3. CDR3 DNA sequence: TGTGCCAGCAGTGTTAGCGGGAGTCCCTACAATGAGCAGTTCTTC. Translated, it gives CASSVSGSPYNEQFF.

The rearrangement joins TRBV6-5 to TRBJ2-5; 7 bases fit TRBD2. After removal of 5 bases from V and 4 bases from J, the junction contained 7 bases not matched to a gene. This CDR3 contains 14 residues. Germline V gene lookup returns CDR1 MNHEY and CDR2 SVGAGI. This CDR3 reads CASSHPGGTETQYF. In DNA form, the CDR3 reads TGTGCCAGCAGTCACCCGGGGGGAACAGAGACCCAGTACTTC.

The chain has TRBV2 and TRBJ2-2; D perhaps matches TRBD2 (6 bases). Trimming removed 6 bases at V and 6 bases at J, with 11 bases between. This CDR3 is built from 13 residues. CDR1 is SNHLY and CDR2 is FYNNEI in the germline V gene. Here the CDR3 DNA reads TGTGCCAGCAGGGGGACTTCGGCCGGGGAGCTGTTTTTT. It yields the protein CASRGTSAGELFF. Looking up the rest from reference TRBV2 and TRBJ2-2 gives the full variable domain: EPEVTQTPSHQVTQMGQEVILRCVPISNHLYFYWYRQILGQKVEFLVSFYNNEISEKSEIFDDQFSVERPDGSNFTLKIRSTKLEDSAMYFCASRGTSAGELFFGEGSRLTVL.

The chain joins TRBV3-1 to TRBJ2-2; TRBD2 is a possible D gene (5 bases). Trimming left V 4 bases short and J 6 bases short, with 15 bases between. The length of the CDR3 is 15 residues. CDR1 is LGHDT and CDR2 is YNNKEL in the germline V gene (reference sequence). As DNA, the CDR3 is TGTGCCAGCAGCCTCCTTGGGGAGCTGGCCGGGGAGCTGTTTTTT. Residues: CASSLLGELAGELFF.

Here the CDR3 reads CASCPLAGAGTGELFF. The CDR3 DNA reads as TGTGCCAGCTGCCCTCTAGCGGGAGCGGGCACCGGGGAGCTGTTTTTT. The rearrangement uses TRBV3-1 and TRBJ2-2, with 10 bases lining up with TRBD2. The length of the CDR3 is 16 residues. The V and J ends lost 8 bases and 4 bases, in that order; junction bases with no gene match: 10. Germline CDR1 reads LGHDT; CDR2 reads YNNKEL (reference sequence).

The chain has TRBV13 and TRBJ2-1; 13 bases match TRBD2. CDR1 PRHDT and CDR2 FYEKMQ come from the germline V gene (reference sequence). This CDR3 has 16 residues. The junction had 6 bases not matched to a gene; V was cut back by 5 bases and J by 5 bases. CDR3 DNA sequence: TGTGCCAGCAGCACACTAGCGGGAGGGCCGAACAATGAGCAGTTCTTC. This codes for CASSTLAGGPNNEQFF.

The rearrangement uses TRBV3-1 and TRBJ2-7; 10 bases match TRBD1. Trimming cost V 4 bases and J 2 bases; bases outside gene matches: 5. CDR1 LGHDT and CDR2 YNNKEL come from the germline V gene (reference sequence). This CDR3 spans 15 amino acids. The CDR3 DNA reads TGTGCCAGCAGCCCCGGGACAGGGGACACCTACGAGCAGTACTTC. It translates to CASSPGTGDTYEQYF.

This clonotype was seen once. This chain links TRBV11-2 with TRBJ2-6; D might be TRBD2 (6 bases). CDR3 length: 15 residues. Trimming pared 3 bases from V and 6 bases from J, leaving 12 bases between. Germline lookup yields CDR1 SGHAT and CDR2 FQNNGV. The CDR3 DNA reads TGTGCCAGCAGCTTTCGGGGCGGGGAGGCCAACGTCCTGACTTTC. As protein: CASSFRGGEANVLTF.

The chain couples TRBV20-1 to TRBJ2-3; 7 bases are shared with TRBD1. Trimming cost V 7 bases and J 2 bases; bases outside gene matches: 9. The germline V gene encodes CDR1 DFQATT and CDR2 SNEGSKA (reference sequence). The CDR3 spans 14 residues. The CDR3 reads CSGRPGQHTDTQYF. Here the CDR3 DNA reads TGCAGTGGGAGACCGGGACAGCACACAGATACGCAGTATTTT.

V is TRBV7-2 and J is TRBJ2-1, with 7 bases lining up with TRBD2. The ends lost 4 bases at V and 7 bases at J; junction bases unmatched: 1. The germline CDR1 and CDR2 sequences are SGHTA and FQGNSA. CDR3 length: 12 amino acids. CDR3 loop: CASSSGGNEQFF. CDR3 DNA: TGTGCCAGCAGCTCCGGGGGGAATGAGCAGTTCTTC.

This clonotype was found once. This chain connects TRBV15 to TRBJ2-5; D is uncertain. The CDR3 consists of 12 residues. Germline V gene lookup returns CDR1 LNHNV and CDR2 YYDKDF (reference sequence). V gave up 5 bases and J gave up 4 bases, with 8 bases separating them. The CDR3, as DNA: TGTGCCACCAGCCCCCCGGGAGAGACCCAGTACTTC. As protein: CATSPPGETQYF.

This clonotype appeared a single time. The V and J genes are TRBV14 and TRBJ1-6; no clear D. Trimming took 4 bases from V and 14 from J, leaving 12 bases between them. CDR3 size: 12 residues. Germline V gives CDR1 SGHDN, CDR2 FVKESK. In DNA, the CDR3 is TGTGCCAGCAGCCCAGGTCCCGTGACCCTCCACTTT. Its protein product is CASSPGPVTLHF.

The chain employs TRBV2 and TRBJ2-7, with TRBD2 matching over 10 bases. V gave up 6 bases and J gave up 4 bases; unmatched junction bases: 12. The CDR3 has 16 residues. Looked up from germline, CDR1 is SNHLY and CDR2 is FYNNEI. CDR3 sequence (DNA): TGTGCCAGCAGCCCCCGAGGGCCTAGCGGGAGTTACGAGCAGTACTTC. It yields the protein CASSPRGPSGSYEQYF. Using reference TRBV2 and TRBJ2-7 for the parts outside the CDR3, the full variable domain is EPEVTQTPSHQVTQMGQEVILRCVPISNHLYFYWYRQILGQKVEFLVSFYNNEISEKSEIFDDQFSVERPDGSNFTLKIRSTKLEDSAMYFCASSPRGPSGSYEQYFGPGTRLTVT.

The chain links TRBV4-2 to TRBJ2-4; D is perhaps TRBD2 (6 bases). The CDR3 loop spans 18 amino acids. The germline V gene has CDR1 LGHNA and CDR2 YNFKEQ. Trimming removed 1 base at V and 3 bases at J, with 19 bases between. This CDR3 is CASSQGLPRLVDKNIQYF. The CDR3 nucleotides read TGTGCCAGCAGCCAAGGTCTTCCCCGACTAGTGGACAAAAACATTCAGTACTTC.